This T cell receptor (beta chain) was captured by sequencing in a study of early T cells in non-severe SARS-CoV-2 infection. Study-level information: The chains were unpaired, and the sequenced material was bulk RNA from unsorted whole blood.

Findings of the study overall: The study's VDJdb matching favored anti-spike CD8 responses and missed private and CD4 specificities.

With 0 bases clipped from V and 7 bases from J, the junction kept 6 bases outside the gene matches. CDR3 length: 16 residues. Looked up from germline, CDR1 is SEHNR and CDR2 is FQNEAQ (reference sequence). This clonotype was seen ten or more times. Its antigen is undetermined. Individual cDNA molecules received unique molecular identifiers. One entry per CDR3 protein results from TCRdb running MiXCR on the 5' RACE reads. This sample has about 40,000 distinct CDR3 sequences; roughly 6% occur once, and the top ten carry roughly 25%. This clonotype originated in an adult who was a healthcare worker with PCR-confirmed SARS-CoV-2 infection or an uninfected control (not recorded which). The sequenced material came from whole blood. The chain recombines TRBV7-9 with TRBJ2-1; 10 bases align to TRBD1. CDR3 protein: CASSLAGTGAINEQFF. The CDR3 coding sequence is TGTGCCAGCAGCTTAGCCGGGACAGGGGCGATAAATGAGCAGTTCTTC.